This T cell receptor (beta chain) is drawn from a study of shared clonotypes between healthy human individuals. Study as a whole: Three plates were used per donor for CD4 naive, three for CD4 memory, two for CD8 naive and one for CD8 memory. Points from the study as a whole: Naive subsets generally exceeded memory subsets in estimated richness. Rarefaction demonstrated incomplete sorted-subset sequencing despite large depth.

Remarks on this clone: Its antigen is as yet unknown.

Here immunoSEQ multiplex PCR was the method, and the copy in TCRdb shows in-frame clones only, minus some. The table lists about 730,000 clones, about two thirds of them singletons, with less than 2% in the top ten. This CDR3 region has 14 residues. The V and J ends lost 4 bases and 0 bases respectively, with 7 bases between them. Looked up from germline, CDR1 is SGHRS and CDR2 is YFSETQ. The clonotype originates from a woman aged 30 to 39 in good health. The chain employs TRBV5-1 and TRBJ1-4; no clear D. Material: memory CD4+ T cells sorted from blood. Subset noted: CD45RA-negative fraction. The CDR3 bases are TGCGCCAGCAGCGTAGGGTCAACTAATGAAAAACTGTTTTTT. Translation: CASSVGSTNEKLFF.